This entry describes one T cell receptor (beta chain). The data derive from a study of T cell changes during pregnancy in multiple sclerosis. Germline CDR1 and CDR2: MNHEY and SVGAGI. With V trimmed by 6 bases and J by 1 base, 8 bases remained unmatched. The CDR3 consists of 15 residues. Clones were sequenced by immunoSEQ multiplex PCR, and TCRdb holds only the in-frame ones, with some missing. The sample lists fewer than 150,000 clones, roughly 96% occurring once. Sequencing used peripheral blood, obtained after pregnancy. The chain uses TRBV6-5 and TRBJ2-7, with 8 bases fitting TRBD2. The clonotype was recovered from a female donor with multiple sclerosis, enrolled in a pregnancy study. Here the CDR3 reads CASSRSGKGSYEQYF. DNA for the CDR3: TGTGCCAGCAGCCGTAGCGGGAAGGGTTCCTACGAGCAGTACTTC.